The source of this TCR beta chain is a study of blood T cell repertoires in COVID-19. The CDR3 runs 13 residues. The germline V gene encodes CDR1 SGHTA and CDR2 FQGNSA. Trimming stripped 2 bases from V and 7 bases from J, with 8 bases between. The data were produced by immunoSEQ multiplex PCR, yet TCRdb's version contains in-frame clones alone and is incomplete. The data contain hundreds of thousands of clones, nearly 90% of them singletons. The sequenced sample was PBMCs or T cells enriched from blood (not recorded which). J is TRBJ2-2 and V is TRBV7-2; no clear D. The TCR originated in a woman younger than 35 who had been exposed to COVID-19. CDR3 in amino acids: CASSLYSGGELFF. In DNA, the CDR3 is TGTGCCAGCAGCTTATATTCGGGCGGGGAGCTGTTTTTT. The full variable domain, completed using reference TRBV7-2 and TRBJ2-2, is GAGVSQSPSNKVTEKGKDVELRCDPISGHTALYWYRQSLGQGLEFLIYFQGNSAPDKSGLPSDRFSAERTGGSVSTLTIQRTQQEDSAVYLCASSLYSGGELFFGEGSRLTVL.